Each of the 14 T cell receptor beta chains below was sequenced from the same sample in a study of molecular identifiers for immune sequencing clone quantification. From the PCR reads, TCRdb called clonotypes with MiXCR, one entry per CDR3 protein. Of about 640,000 distinct CDR3 sequences listed, 15% to 20% are singletons. Sequencing was done on a sample of naive CD8+ T cells from blood, with Jurkat cell RNA spiked in. Regarding subset: FACS-sorted CD8+CD4-CCR7+CD45RA+ naive T cells. The receptors stem from a human donor in good health. Some libraries in this study had Jurkat cell RNA spiked in.

This chain joins TRBV12-3 or TRBV12-4 and TRBJ2-2, with 11 bases lining up with TRBD2. The J segment lost 6 bases and the V segment lost 3 bases, leaving 6 bases of the junction unmatched. The CDR3 sequence is 16 residues long. Written as DNA, the CDR3 is TGTGCCAGCAGTTTCAGGACTAGCGGGCCCGCCGGGGAGCTGTTTTTT. This translates into CASSFRTSGPAGELFF.

This clonotype was counted at least ten times. The chain couples TRBV6-6 to TRBJ2-2, with TRBD2 matching over 7 bases. The V gene end was trimmed by 6 bases and the J gene end by 4 bases; junction bases not matched to a gene: 8. Germline V gives CDR1 MNHNY, CDR2 SVGAGI (reference sequence). The length of the CDR3 is 15 residues. CDR3 DNA: TGTGCCAGCAGGGGGGGGTACCGTGGCACCGGGGAGCTGTTTTTT. Encoded protein: CASRGGYRGTGELFF.

This clonotype was seen many times. The rearrangement joins TRBV27 to TRBJ2-7; 14 positions match TRBD2. Losses at the gene ends were 6 bases for V and 4 bases for J; bases not matched to a gene: 5. Germline CDR1 is MNHEY and CDR2 is SMNVEV (reference sequence). The CDR3 runs 15 residues. The CDR3 spells CASRGLAGEFYEQYF. The CDR3 DNA follows: TGTGCCAGCAGGGGACTAGCGGGAGAATTTTACGAGCAGTACTTC.

This clonotype has just a few counts. This chain links TRBV21-1 with TRBJ2-5; the table's D call TRBD1 went unverified against the DNA. TRBV21-1 is a recognized pseudogene. The CDR3 runs 16 residues. The CDR3 here is CASSKAVLQGSETQYF. In DNA form, the CDR3 reads TGTGCCAGCAGCAAAGCGGTATTACAGGGGTCAGAGACCCAGTACTTC.

With respect to this clonotype: This could be a read error, since a much larger clone is one nucleotide away. V is TRBV6-1 and J is TRBJ2-7; 9 bases match TRBD1. The CDR3 covers 12 residues. The V segment lost 10 bases and the J segment 6 bases; nucleotides outside the gene matches: 7. Germline CDR1 and CDR2: MNHNS and SASEGT. DNA of the CDR3: TGTGCCACCCCGGGACAGGGCTGCGAGCAGTACTTC. It is translated as CATPGQGCEQYF.

This sequence joins TRBV2 and TRBJ2-7; the D gene is possibly TRBD1 (5 bases). Germline V gives CDR1 SNHLY, CDR2 FYNNEI. The CDR3 sequence is 15 residues long. The V gene lost 3 bases and the J gene lost 0 bases, with 12 bases spanning the gap. This CDR3 is CASSDPRVSSYEQYF. CDR3 DNA: TGTGCCAGCAGTGACCCCAGGGTCAGCTCCTACGAGCAGTACTTC.

The gene calls are TRBV19 and TRBJ2-3; maybe TRBD2 (5 bases). Between the trimmed V and J ends, which lost 4 bases and 0 bases, there was a span of 17 bases. This CDR3 contains 17 residues. CDR1 is LNHDA and CDR2 is SQIVND in the germline V gene (reference sequence). CDR3 in amino acids: CASSTYPAATSTDTQYF. The CDR3 DNA reads TGTGCCAGTAGTACCTATCCAGCGGCGACTAGCACAGATACGCAGTATTTT.

The table lists this clonotype with many counts. The chain is built from TRBV28 and TRBJ2-3; possibly TRBD2 for D (6 bases). This CDR3 region has 16 residues. In germline, CDR1 is MDHEN, CDR2 SYDVKM. V was clipped by 3 bases and J by 6 bases, with 19 bases between them. This CDR3 is CASSLGLGETSDTQYF. The DNA for the CDR3 is TGTGCCAGCAGTTTGGGGTTGGGGGAAACTAGCGATACGCAGTATTTT.

The table lists this clonotype with many counts. The chain has TRBV30 and TRBJ1-5; 7 bases fit TRBD1. The V and J ends lost 2 bases and 3 bases, in that order; junction bases with no gene match: 10. This CDR3 has 16 amino acids. CDR1 is GTSNPN, CDR2 SVGIG, per germline (reference sequence). In DNA form, the CDR3 reads TGTGCCTGGAGTACCCCAGACAGGGTGGTCAATCAGCCCCAGCATTTT. Its translation: CAWSTPDRVVNQPQHF.

A few counts support this clonotype. The chain joins TRBV29-1 to TRBJ1-3; D is uncertain. The CDR3 loop spans 14 amino acids. CDR1 SQVTM and CDR2 ANQGSEA come from the germline V gene. The V and J ends lost 0 bases and 4 bases respectively, with 10 bases between them. The CDR3 loop is CSVEERNFGNTIYF. CDR3 DNA sequence: TGCAGCGTTGAAGAAAGGAACTTCGGAAACACCATATATTTT.

The chain links TRBV7-9 to TRBJ1-1, with D hard to call. Between the trimmed V and J ends, which lost 3 bases and 3 bases, there was a span of 11 bases. The germline V gene encodes CDR1 SEHNR and CDR2 FQNEAQ (reference sequence). There are 14 residues in the CDR3. The CDR3 sequence is CASSFVGGYTEAFF. CDR3 in DNA: TGTGCCAGCAGCTTTGTCGGAGGGTACACTGAAGCTTTCTTT.

As for this clonotype: A much larger clone differs by one base, so this may be a read error. CDR3 nucleotides: TGCAGTGCAAATGAAGGAACTGCCTACGAGCAGTACTTC. This gives the protein CSANEGTAYEQYF. The rearrangement links TRBV20-1 to TRBJ2-7; D gene uncertain. Germline assignment: CDR1 DFQATT and CDR2 SNEGSKA (reference sequence). Trimming took 6 bases from V and 2 from J, leaving 14 bases between them. The CDR3 extends over 13 amino acids.

The genes are TRBV19 and TRBJ1-6; maybe TRBD1 (5 bases). The CDR3 consists of 15 residues. Germline loops: CDR1 LNHDA, CDR2 SQIVND (reference sequence). V was cut by 3 bases and J by 7 bases, with 13 bases left in between. In DNA, the CDR3 is TGTGCCAGTAGTATCGGGACGGAGTTCAATTCACCCCTCCACTTT. Translation: CASSIGTEFNSPLHF.

The chain carries TRBV27 and TRBJ2-1; D may be TRBD1 (5 bases). Germline V gene lookup returns CDR1 MNHEY and CDR2 SMNVEV (reference sequence). V was pared by 0 bases and J by 6 bases, with 6 bases between. This CDR3 is built from 13 residues. The CDR3 region has the DNA TGTGCCAGCAGTTTATCAGACAGCAATGAGCAGTTCTTC. Translated, it gives CASSLSDSNEQFF.